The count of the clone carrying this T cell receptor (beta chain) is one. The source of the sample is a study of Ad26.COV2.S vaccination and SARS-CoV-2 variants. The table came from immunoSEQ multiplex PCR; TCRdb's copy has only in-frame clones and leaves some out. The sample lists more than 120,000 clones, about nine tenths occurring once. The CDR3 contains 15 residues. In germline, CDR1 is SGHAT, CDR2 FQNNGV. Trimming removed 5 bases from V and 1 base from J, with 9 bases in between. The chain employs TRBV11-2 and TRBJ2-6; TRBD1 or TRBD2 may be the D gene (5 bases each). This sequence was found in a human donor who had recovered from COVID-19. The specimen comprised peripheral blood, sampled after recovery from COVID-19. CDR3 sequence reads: CASSIGTSGANVLTF. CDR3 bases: TGTGCCAGCAGCATCGGGACGTCTGGGGCCAACGTCCTGACTTTC. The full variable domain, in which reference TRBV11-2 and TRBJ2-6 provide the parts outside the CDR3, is EAGVAQSPRYKIIEKRQSVAFWCNPISGHATLYWYQQILGQGPKLLIQFQNNGVVDDSQLPKDRFSAERLKGVDSTLKIQPAKLEDSAVYLCASSIGTSGANVLTFGAGSRLTVL.